The subject of this entry is one TCR beta chain. No antigen is known for it. The sample is drawn from a study of cytomegalovirus exposure and HLA in healthy donors. Study-wide results and limits: A later analysis reportedly found that, within productive TCRs, an Asian-associated ancestry cluster had fewer N-insertions than the mean observed across the approximately 700 donors.

PCR used 60 Vbeta primers and 13 Jbeta primers. Sequencing was performed with immunoSEQ multiplex PCR; in TCRdb, only in-frame clones are kept and a portion is missing. This table has 18,000 or so clones, roughly 70% appearing once. This receptor was obtained from a young man in good health and CMV-seronegative. The sequenced sample consisted of PBMCs.

The CDR3 DNA is TGTGCCAGCAGCTTAGCGCTAGACGAGCAGTACTTC. Translating it yields CASSLALDEQYF. The chain has TRBV7-2 and TRBJ2-7, with D hard to call. Trimming took off 0 bases at V and 5 bases at J, with 5 bases between the two ends. The CDR3 is made up of 12 amino acids. CDR1 is SGHTA, CDR2 FQGNSA, per germline.